Listed here are 32 T cell receptor beta chains from one sample, sequenced in a study of T cell repertoires in cytomegalovirus infection. TCRdb reprocessed the reads via MiXCR and lists one record per CDR3 protein. The sample contains 150,000 to 200,000 distinct CDR3 sequences, about 28% of which appear only once. The material sequenced was PBMCs. The receptors derive from a human donor in good health (CMV status not recorded). Some clones in this sample may be carry-over from other donors' samples.

This clonotype was seen more than once but under ten times. V usage is TRBV7-6 and J usage is TRBJ2-5; 9 positions agree with TRBD2. Germline V gene data show CDR1 as SGHVS and CDR2 as FNYEAQ. The trim removed 5 bases at V and 5 bases at J, leaving 9 bases unmatched. CDR3 size: 15 residues. In DNA form, the CDR3 reads TGTGCCAGCAGCCCTGCGGGGGGGCGAAGTGAGACCCAGTACTTC. It specifies CASSPAGGRSETQYF.

The V and J genes are TRBV7-9 and TRBJ1-4; no firm D call. Deletions cut 5 bases from V and 8 bases from J, with 12 bases between. Germline V lookup: CDR1 SEHNR, CDR2 FQNEAQ (reference sequence). This CDR3 is 13 amino acids long. CDR3 sequence (DNA): TGTGCCAGCAGCCTTCTTAGAGGGGAAAAACTGTTTTTT. Translation gives CASSLLRGEKLFF. Variable domain in full (rest from reference TRBV7-9 and TRBJ1-4): DTGVSQNPRHKITKRGQNVTFRCDPISEHNRLYWYRQTLGQGPEFLTYFQNEAQLEKSRLLSDRFSAERPKGSFSTLEIQRTEQGDSAMYLCASSLLRGEKLFFGSGTQLSVL.

The chain links TRBV5-4 to TRBJ2-5; 9 bases map to TRBD1. Unmatched junction bases numbered 5, after V lost 0 bases and J lost 5 bases. CDR1 and CDR2 from the germline V gene are SGHNT and YYREEE (reference sequence). The CDR3 sequence is 15 residues long. The chain's CDR3 is CASSLGTGGEETQYF. CDR3 in DNA: TGTGCCAGCAGCTTGGGCACAGGGGGCGAGGAGACCCAGTACTTC.

The chain recombines TRBV10-3 with TRBJ1-5; D perhaps matches TRBD1 (5 bases). V lost 0 bases, J lost 3 bases, and 12 bases lay in between. Germline loops: CDR1 ENHRY, CDR2 SYGVKD. There are 16 residues in the CDR3. The CDR3 sequence: CAISESHGTTNQPQHF. The CDR3 DNA sequence: TGTGCCATCAGTGAGTCGCATGGGACTACCAATCAGCCCCAGCATTTT.

The chain joins TRBV25-1 to TRBJ2-2; the match to TRBD1 covers 7 bases. This CDR3 spans 13 amino acids. CDR1 is MGHDK and CDR2 is SYGVNS in the germline V gene. The J segment lost 7 bases and the V segment lost 7 bases, leaving 6 bases of the junction unmatched. CDR3 in DNA: TGTGCCAGCAAGACAGGGTGGAGCGGGGAGCTGTTTTTT. It is translated as CASKTGWSGELFF.

The rearrangement joins TRBV6-5 to TRBJ2-3; D may match TRBD1 or TRBD2 (6 bases each). V was pared by 0 bases and J by 6 bases, with 13 bases between. Germline CDR1 MNHEY, CDR2 SVGAGI. CDR3 length equals 15 residues. Written as DNA, the CDR3 is TGTGCCAGCAGTTACTCGAGGGGGGTACGGGATACGCAGTATTTT. Translated: CASSYSRGVRDTQYF.

This clonotype occurred many times. The chain couples TRBV7-8 to TRBJ1-2, with 7 bases fitting TRBD1. The CDR3 runs to 14 residues. V lost 0 bases, J lost 2 bases, and 0 bases stayed unmatched. Germline assignment: CDR1 SGHVS and CDR2 FQNEAQ. CDR3 nucleotide sequence: TGTGCCAGCAGCTTAGCGGGACAGAACTATGGCTACACCTTC. This sequence encodes CASSLAGQNYGYTF.

The chain employs TRBV2 and TRBJ2-7; TRBD2 might be the D (5 bases). CDR3 size: 15 residues. Per germline, CDR1 SNHLY and CDR2 FYNNEI. V dropped 3 bases and J dropped 2 bases, with 14 bases sitting between them. DNA for the CDR3: TGTGCCAGCAGTGATGGAGGCCGGCGGGCCTACGAGCAGTACTTC. The encoded protein is CASSDGGRRAYEQYF. The full variable domain, completed using reference TRBV2 and TRBJ2-7, is EPEVTQTPSHQVTQMGQEVILRCVPISNHLYFYWYRQILGQKVEFLVSFYNNEISEKSEIFDDQFSVERPDGSNFTLKIRSTKLEDSAMYFCASSDGGRRAYEQYFGPGTRLTVT.

The CDR3 sequence: CASSLTGSPSYNEQFF. The CDR3 coding sequence is TGTGCCAGCAGCTTAACAGGGTCTCCGTCCTACAATGAGCAGTTCTTC. The rearrangement links TRBV7-2 to TRBJ2-1; perhaps TRBD1 as D (6 bases). The CDR3 has 16 residues. The germline V gene encodes CDR1 SGHTA and CDR2 FQGNSA. The germline V and J ends were trimmed by 2 bases and 1 base, with 12 bases remaining between them.

This clonotype came up a few times. The V gene is TRBV6-1, the J gene TRBJ1-2; D might be TRBD1 (6 bases). The CDR3 loop spans 13 amino acids. V was shortened by 5 bases and J by 7 bases, with 14 bases between the two germline ends. Per germline, CDR1 MNHNS and CDR2 SASEGT. The CDR3 DNA reads TGTGCCAGCAGTTCGCACAAGGGGGGTGGCTACACCTTC. As protein: CASSSHKGGGYTF.

This clonotype was found a few times. DNA for the CDR3: TGTGCCAGTAGCGTCCAAGTTCAGGCTGAAGCTTTCTTT. It specifies CASSVQVQAEAFF. This chain joins TRBV19 and TRBJ1-1, with D unclear. In germline, CDR1 is LNHDA, CDR2 SQIVND (reference sequence). Trimming pared 6 bases from V and 6 bases from J, leaving 14 bases between. CDR3 length equals 13 residues.

The V and J genes are TRBV20-1 and TRBJ2-2, with D possibly being TRBD1 or TRBD2 (5 bases each). In germline, CDR1 is DFQATT, CDR2 SNEGSKA (reference sequence). The CDR3 totals 12 residues. V was shortened by 6 bases and J by 4 bases, with 9 bases between the two germline ends. The CDR3: CSADGATGELFF. The DNA of the CDR3 is TGCAGTGCCGACGGGGCCACCGGGGAGCTGTTTTTT.

This sequence joins TRBV20-1 and TRBJ2-3; weak D call: TRBD1 (5 bases). There are 12 residues in the CDR3. Trimming stripped 6 bases from V and 5 bases from J, with 12 bases between. Germline CDR1 DFQATT, CDR2 SNEGSKA (reference sequence). CDR3: CSAGVRLDTQYF. In DNA form, the CDR3 reads TGCAGTGCAGGGGTTCGCTTAGATACGCAGTATTTT.

This rearrangement joins TRBV7-2 to TRBJ2-1; weak D call: TRBD1 (5 bases). Germline values: CDR1 SGHTA, CDR2 FQGNSA. Trimming took off 1 base at V and 6 bases at J, with 10 bases between the two ends. The CDR3 totals 14 residues. The CDR3 DNA is TGTGCCAGCAGCTTAGATCAGGGAACCAATGAGCAGTTCTTC. This gives the protein CASSLDQGTNEQFF.

This sequence joins TRBV7-8 and TRBJ1-1; no definite D call. Germline-derived CDR1 and CDR2 are SGHVS and FQNEAQ. The CDR3 consists of 13 residues. The germline V and J ends were trimmed by 6 bases and 1 base, with 9 bases remaining between them. This chain's CDR3 is CASRLPGNTEAFF. The CDR3, as DNA: TGTGCCAGCAGACTCCCGGGGAACACTGAAGCTTTCTTT.

In its sample, this clonotype was seen a few times. This chain joins TRBV2 and TRBJ2-3; D unclear. In germline, CDR1 is SNHLY, CDR2 FYNNEI. V was pared by 3 bases and J by 10 bases, with 14 bases between. The CDR3 has 13 amino acids. DNA of the CDR3: TGTGCCAGCAGTGAGCTAGTCGCTTCTGCGCAGTATTTT. This sequence encodes CASSELVASAQYF.

This clonotype was counted only a few times. This CDR3 reads CASSFPGQGGIAYNEQFF. The CDR3, as DNA: TGTGCCAGCAGCTTCCCGGGACAGGGTGGTATTGCCTACAATGAGCAGTTCTTC. This chain joins TRBV7-2 and TRBJ2-1; TRBD1 aligns across 9 bases. CDR3 size: 18 residues. V gave up 3 bases and J gave up 2 bases; unmatched junction bases: 11. CDR1 SGHTA and CDR2 FQGNSA come from the germline V gene.

This clonotype was picked up many times. At one boundary the junction diverges from the germline segment, which might be a read error. The V and J genes are TRBV7-8 and TRBJ1-6, with D perhaps matching TRBD1 (5 bases). The CDR3 is 13 amino acids. The germline CDR1 and CDR2 sequences are SGHVS and FQNEAQ. The DNA for the CDR3 is TGTGCCAGCAGCTTAATGTCTAACGGACATATGCGTTTT. Amino acid sequence: CASSLMSNGHMRF.

The chain is built from TRBV4-2 and TRBJ2-1; 11 bases map to TRBD2. CDR1 LGHNA and CDR2 YNFKEQ come from the germline V gene. V lost 10 bases and J lost 4; bases outside the gene matches: 21. CDR3 length: 19 amino acids. CDR3 DNA: TGTGCCACTTCGGACGAGAGGGCTAGCGGGGGGCCAAGGTACAATGAGCAGTTCTTC. Its protein is CATSDERASGGPRYNEQFF.

This clonotype was counted only a few times. The gene calls are TRBV5-4 and TRBJ1-2, with a weak D call TRBD1 (6 bases). V gave up 1 base and J gave up 2 bases, with 12 bases separating them. This CDR3 has 15 amino acids. Germline V gives CDR1 SGHNT, CDR2 YYREEE (reference sequence). CDR3 loop: CASSLPRGANYGYTF. CDR3 coding DNA: TGTGCCAGCAGCTTGCCCCGGGGGGCGAACTATGGCTACACCTTC.

This clonotype has only a few counts. The CDR3 DNA is TGTGCCAGCAGCCCGTCGACCGGACTGAGGGGCTACGAGCAGTACTTC. It codes for CASSPSTGLRGYEQYF. The chain carries TRBV12-3 or TRBV12-4 and TRBJ2-7, with D possibly called TRBD1 or TRBD2 (5 bases each). Between the trimmed V and J ends, which lost 6 bases and 3 bases, there was a span of 21 bases. This CDR3 contains 16 residues.

The chain's CDR3 is CASSSRQGSYGYTF. The CDR3 bases are TGTGCCAGCAGCTCCCGACAGGGGAGCTATGGCTACACCTTC. The chain has TRBV7-9 and TRBJ1-2; 8 bases match TRBD1. The CDR3 contains 14 residues. CDR1 SEHNR and CDR2 FQNEAQ come from the germline V gene (reference sequence). V shed 4 bases, J shed 4 bases, and the junction held 5 bases outside the gene matches. Full variable domain (remainder filled in from reference TRBV7-9 and TRBJ1-2): DTGVSQNPRHKITKRGQNVTFRCDPISEHNRLYWYRQTLGQGPEFLTYFQNEAQLEKSRLLSDRFSAERPKGSFSTLEIQRTEQGDSAMYLCASSSRQGSYGYTFGSGTRLTVV.

This clonotype was seen many times. The chain links TRBV10-3 to TRBJ2-7, with unresolved D. In germline, CDR1 is ENHRY, CDR2 SYGVKD. The V end lost 0 bases, the J end lost 6 bases, and 3 bases lay between the germline ends. This CDR3 is 11 amino acids long. CDR3 amino acids: CAISESLEQYF. CDR3 nucleotides: TGTGCCATCAGTGAGTCCCTCGAGCAGTACTTC.

This clonotype has more than one count but fewer than ten. The genes are TRBV6-2 or TRBV6-3 and TRBJ1-5; a possible D gene is TRBD1 (5 bases). Germline CDR1 is MNHEY and CDR2 is SVGEGT. The CDR3 has 16 amino acids. Trimming took 0 bases from V and 1 from J, leaving 10 bases between them. CDR3 in amino acids: CASSYSGTESNQPQHF. The CDR3 DNA sequence: TGTGCCAGCAGTTACTCGGGGACCGAAAGCAATCAGCCCCAGCATTTT.

Comments on this clonotype: One end of the junction fails to match germline, which may point to a read error. The chain employs TRBV27 and TRBJ2-1, with D perhaps matching TRBD1 (6 bases). Germline assignment: CDR1 MNHEY and CDR2 SMNVEV (reference sequence). The CDR3 loop spans 16 amino acids. The CDR3 loop reads CVSSPISTQGYNEQFF. The CDR3, as DNA: TGTGTCAGCAGTCCGATATCCACCCAGGGGTACAATGAGCAGTTCTTC.

This clonotype was counted at least ten times. V gene TRBV7-9 combines with J gene TRBJ1-1, with TRBD1 as a possible D gene (5 bases). The CDR3 covers 15 residues. Germline CDR1 and CDR2: SEHNR and FQNEAQ (reference sequence). Trimming took off 1 base at V and 0 bases at J, with 9 bases between the two ends. CDR3 DNA sequence: TGTGCCAGCAGCTTAGTATCAGGGATGAACACTGAAGCTTTCTTT. Protein: CASSLVSGMNTEAFF.

The table lists this clonotype with a few counts. V gene TRBV11-2 combines with J gene TRBJ1-4, with TRBD1 matching over 7 bases. The length of the CDR3 is 15 residues. CDR1 SGHAT and CDR2 FQNNGV come from the germline V gene. V was pared by 5 bases and J by 10 bases, with 13 bases of the junction left unmatched. The CDR3 DNA is TGTGCCAGCAGCCCGTTACAGGGGAAGGCCGCAAAACTGTTTTTT. Its translation: CASSPLQGKAAKLFF. The whole variable domain, remainder taken from reference TRBV11-2 and TRBJ1-4, is EAGVAQSPRYKIIEKRQSVAFWCNPISGHATLYWYQQILGQGPKLLIQFQNNGVVDDSQLPKDRFSAERLKGVDSTLKIQPAKLEDSAVYLCASSPLQGKAAKLFFGSGTQLSVL.

Points on this clonotype: The germline gene is not matched at one end of the junction; a read error may be the cause. The V call is TRBV12-3 or TRBV12-4, the J call TRBJ1-2, with D uncertain. The CDR3 length is 14 residues. CDR3 protein: CASSLRQVNYGCTF. DNA for the CDR3: TGTGCCAGCAGTTTAAGGCAGGTTAACTATGGCTGCACCTTC.

V usage is TRBV30 and J usage is TRBJ2-3; D gene uncertain. The CDR3 is 14 amino acids. V lost 0 bases, J lost 2 bases, and 9 bases lay in between. Germline V gene data show CDR1 as GTSNPN and CDR2 as SVGIG (reference sequence). CDR3 protein: CAWSVGRATDTQYF. CDR3 coding DNA: TGTGCCTGGAGTGTGGGTCGGGCCACAGATACGCAGTATTTT.

The CDR3 DNA reads as TGTGCCAGCAGGGGGGGGTCTGATAGCAATCAGCCCCAGCATTTT. Translation gives CASRGGSDSNQPQHF. The chain couples TRBV7-2 to TRBJ1-5, with a weak D call TRBD1 (5 bases). The CDR3 runs 15 residues. Trimming took off 6 bases at V and 0 bases at J, with 12 bases between the two ends. Germline loops: CDR1 SGHTA, CDR2 FQGNSA.

The rearrangement uses TRBV4-3 and TRBJ1-1; TRBD1 is a possible D gene (5 bases). V shed 0 bases and J shed 4 bases, with 12 bases lying between them. The CDR3 has 15 residues. CDR1 is LGHNA, CDR2 YSLEER, per germline. CDR3 bases: TGCGCCAGCAGCCAAGACAGGGTTGGGGGCACTGAAGCTTTCTTT. Its protein is CASSQDRVGGTEAFF.

This clonotype has just one count. The chain joins TRBV19 to TRBJ2-3, with D perhaps TRBD1 (5 bases). V was shortened by 5 bases and J by 0 bases, with 15 bases between the two germline ends. Per germline, CDR1 LNHDA and CDR2 SQIVND (reference sequence). The CDR3 is 16 residues long. This CDR3 reads CASSARQTASTDTQYF. CDR3 bases: TGTGCCAGTAGTGCGAGACAGACCGCGAGCACAGATACGCAGTATTTT.